The next 4 T cell receptor beta chains were all read from a single sample in a study of blood T cell repertoires in COVID-19. Clones were sequenced by immunoSEQ multiplex PCR, and TCRdb holds only the in-frame ones, with some missing. The table includes around 120,000 clones, around 83% detected once. Sequenced sample: peripheral blood. These receptors were obtained from a man aged 80 or over with active or convalescent COVID-19.

The V call is TRBV6-5, the J call TRBJ1-1, with 8 bases identical to TRBD1. This CDR3 is 13 amino acids long. V lost 2 bases and J lost 5; bases outside the gene matches: 1. CDR1 MNHEY and CDR2 SVGAGI come from the germline V gene. The CDR3 coding sequence is TGTGCCAGCAGTTACGACAGGGGAACTGAAGCTTTCTTT. Its protein is CASSYDRGTEAFF.

V gene TRBV6-2 or TRBV6-3 combines with J gene TRBJ2-1; weak D call: TRBD1 (6 bases). CDR1 and CDR2 from the germline V gene are MNHEY and SVGEGT. CDR3 size: 14 residues. Trimming removed 5 bases at V and 4 bases at J, with 12 bases between. The CDR3 region is CASSAPGQYNEQFF. In DNA form, the CDR3 reads TGTGCCAGCAGTGCCCCCGGACAGTACAATGAGCAGTTCTTC.

The chain recombines TRBV6-2 or TRBV6-3 with TRBJ1-1, with D perhaps TRBD1 (6 bases). CDR3 length: 14 residues. Germline V gives CDR1 MNHEY, CDR2 SVGEGT. The V end lost 2 bases, the J end lost 5 bases, and 12 bases lay between the germline ends. CDR3 sequence (DNA): TGTGCCAGCAGTTACAGGGGGACGAGAACTGAAGCTTTCTTT. Encoded protein: CASSYRGTRTEAFF.

The J gene is TRBJ2-3, the V gene TRBV6-5; the D gene is possibly TRBD1 (6 bases). CDR1 and CDR2 (germline): MNHEY, SVGAGI. Between the trimmed V and J ends, which lost 6 bases and 4 bases, there was a span of 14 bases. The CDR3 length is 14 residues. The CDR3 DNA reads as TGTGCCAGCAGGAGAGGACAGCAGTCAGATACGCAGTATTTT. Its protein is CASRRGQQSDTQYF.